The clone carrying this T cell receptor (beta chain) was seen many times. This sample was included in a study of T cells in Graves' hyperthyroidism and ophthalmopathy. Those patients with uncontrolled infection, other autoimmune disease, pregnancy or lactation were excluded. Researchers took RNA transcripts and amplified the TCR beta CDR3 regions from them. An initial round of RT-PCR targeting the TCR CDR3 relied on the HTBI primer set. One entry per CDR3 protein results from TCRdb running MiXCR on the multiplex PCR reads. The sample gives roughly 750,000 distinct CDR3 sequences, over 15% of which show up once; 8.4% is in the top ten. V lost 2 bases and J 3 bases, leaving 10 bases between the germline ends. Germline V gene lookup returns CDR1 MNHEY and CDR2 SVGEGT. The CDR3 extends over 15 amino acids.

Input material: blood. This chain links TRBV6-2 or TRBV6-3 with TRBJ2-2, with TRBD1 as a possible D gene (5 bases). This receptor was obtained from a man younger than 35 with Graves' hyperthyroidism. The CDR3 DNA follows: TGTGCCAGCAGTTACCTGGGGCGCGACACCGGGGAGCTGTTTTTT. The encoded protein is CASSYLGRDTGELFF.